The T cell receptor (beta chain) under discussion was sequenced for a study of early T cells in non-severe SARS-CoV-2 infection. Study-level background: The input, bulk RNA from unsorted whole blood, was sequenced, and chains were unpaired.

CDR1 MNHEY and CDR2 SVGAGI come from the germline V gene. The length of the CDR3 is 16 residues. The V end was cut by 1 base, the J end by 3 bases, with 16 bases between. cDNA molecules, individually, were tagged with unique molecular identifiers. TCRdb processed the 5' RACE reads anew with MiXCR; each CDR3 protein has one entry. Of tens of thousands of distinct CDR3 sequences detected, 12% appear once; the ten largest clones hold 3.5% to 5%. In its sample, this clonotype was seen many times. This TCR was sampled from an adult who was a healthcare worker with PCR-confirmed SARS-CoV-2 infection or an uninfected control (not recorded which). V usage is TRBV6-5 and J usage is TRBJ2-7; D is uncertain. The source was whole blood, collected at baseline. This CDR3 is CASSYLGRARIYEQYF. In DNA form, the CDR3 reads TGTGCCAGCAGTTACTTGGGTAGGGCCCGGATCTACGAGCAGTACTTC.